The present entry profiles one T cell receptor beta chain with its context. The target of this receptor is not known. Base qualities are not provided; no much larger clone lies one nucleotide away. Ends trimmed: V by 6 bases, J by 7 bases; bases unmatched to a gene: 12. The CDR3, from cysteine to phenylalanine, totals 14 residues. The kept DNA is CDR3 alone, 42 bases in frame from the first base. CDR1 MNHNS and CDR2 SASEGT were looked up in the germline V gene. The donors belonged to the validation cohort of about 110 subjects, which was separate from the approximately 700-subject first cohort. This sample is part of a study of cytomegalovirus exposure and HLA in healthy donors (dated by TCRdb to about 2017). The study in broad terms: According to a later analysis, one platform produced both the 120 validation repertoires and the roughly 640 repertoires of the first cohort. The study aimed to test whether cataloging public T cell receptors could reveal signatures of past pathogen exposure. In addition to the first cohort of 650 to 800 subjects, a separate validation cohort of approximately 110 different subjects was used. To predict cytomegalovirus infection status, the study combined high-throughput TCR immunosequencing, statistical association of individual TCRs with disease status, and machine learning.

Receptor amplification or capture employed the immunoSEQ multiplex PCR assay. The paper's processing steps were these. A statistical classification framework was built for diagnosing cytomegalovirus status from the catalog of TCR beta chain sequences. Held by TCRdb, this immuneACCESS table contains in-frame sequences only and omits some clones. Under half of the omission traces to an unresolved V gene where checked; the cause of the rest is unknown. V and J calls plus clone size are reproduced from that table; the DNA served to infer D and trimming. The sample has roughly 120,000 clones on record, around 94% of them singletons. Over 1% of the sample goes to the ten largest clones. What the work shows at the level of the full study, not this receptor alone: A later analysis lacked HLA typing for the validation cohort, so it scored co-occurrence in that cohort across all 110 or so repertoires. In vitro tests confirmed that a few of the cytomegalovirus-associated TCR beta chains recognize cytomegalovirus antigens. A total of fewer than 200 TCR beta chains were listed by the study as associated with cytomegalovirus. Most TCR sequences were observed very rarely across donors, whereas some public TCRs were present in many individuals. Subsequent analysis determined that TCRs grouped into clusters in the first cohort also showed a tendency toward co-occurrence across the roughly 130 validation repertoires, and approximately 93% of cluster scores exceeded 0. The classifier was reported to diagnose cytomegalovirus status with high specificity and sensitivity in both the original and validation cohorts. The authors suggested that the approach could potentially be generalized to other disease states and immunological phenotypes.

The V gene is TRBV6-1 and the J gene is TRBJ2-7; the junction holds 7 bases that match TRBD1. Sequencing was carried out using PBMCs. The sequence was obtained from a woman aged 18-29 years in good health and CMV-seronegative. The nucleotide sequence is TGTGCCAGCAGCTATCAGACAGGGATGGGAGAGCAGTACTTC. The translation is CASSYQTGMGEQYF.